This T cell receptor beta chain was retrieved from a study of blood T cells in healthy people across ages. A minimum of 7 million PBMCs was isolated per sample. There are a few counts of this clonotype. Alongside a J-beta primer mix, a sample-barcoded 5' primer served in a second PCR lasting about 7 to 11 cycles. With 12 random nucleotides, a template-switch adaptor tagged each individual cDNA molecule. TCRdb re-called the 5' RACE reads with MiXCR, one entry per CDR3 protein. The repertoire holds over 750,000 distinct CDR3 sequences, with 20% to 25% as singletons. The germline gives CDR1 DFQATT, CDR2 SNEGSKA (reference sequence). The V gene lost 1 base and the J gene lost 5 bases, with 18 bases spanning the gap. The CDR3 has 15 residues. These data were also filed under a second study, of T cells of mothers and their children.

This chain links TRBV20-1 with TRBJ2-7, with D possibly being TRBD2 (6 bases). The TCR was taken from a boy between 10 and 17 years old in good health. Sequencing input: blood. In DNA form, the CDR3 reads TGCAGTGCTAGAGCCCGGGAGTCCTTTGGGGACGAGCAGTACTTC. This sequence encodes CSARARESFGDEQYF.